This T cell receptor beta chain stems from a study of shared clonotypes between healthy human individuals. Per sorted-subset replicate PCR, input was around 220 ng DNA, representing tens of thousands of T cell genomes. Sequencing was performed with immunoSEQ multiplex PCR; in TCRdb, only in-frame clones are kept and a portion is missing. The sample has over 1.5 million clones; 95% to 99% are singletons. The CDR3 loop spans 13 amino acids. CDR1 is SQVTM, CDR2 ANQGSEA, per germline. V lost 2 bases to trimming and J lost 3 bases, with 10 bases between them. This sequence was found in a man aged 25 to 40 in good health. The chain combines TRBV29-1 with TRBJ2-5, with D maybe TRBD1 (5 bases). Sequencing used naive CD4+ T cells sorted from blood. The subset was: CD45RA+ positively selected. This chain's CDR3 is CSVERQGKETQYF. The CDR3 nucleotides are TGCAGCGTTGAAAGGCAGGGTAAAGAGACCCAGTACTTC.